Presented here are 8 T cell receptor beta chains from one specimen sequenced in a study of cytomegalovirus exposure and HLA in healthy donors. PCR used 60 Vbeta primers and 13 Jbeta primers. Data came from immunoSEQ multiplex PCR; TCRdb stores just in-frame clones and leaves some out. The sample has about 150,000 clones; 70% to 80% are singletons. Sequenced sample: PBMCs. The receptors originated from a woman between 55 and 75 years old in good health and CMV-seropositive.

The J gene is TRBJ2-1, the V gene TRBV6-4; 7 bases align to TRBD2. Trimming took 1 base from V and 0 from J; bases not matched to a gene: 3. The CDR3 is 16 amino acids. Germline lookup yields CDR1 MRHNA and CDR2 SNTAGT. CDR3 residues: CASSDLGGSSYNEQFF. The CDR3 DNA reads TGTGCCAGCAGTGACTTAGGCGGGAGCTCCTACAATGAGCAGTTCTTC.

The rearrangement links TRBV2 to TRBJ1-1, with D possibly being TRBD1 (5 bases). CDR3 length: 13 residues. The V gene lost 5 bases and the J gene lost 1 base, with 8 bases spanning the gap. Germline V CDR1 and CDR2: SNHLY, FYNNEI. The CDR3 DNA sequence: TGTGCCAGCAGTCTGGGGGGGAACACTGAAGCTTTCTTT. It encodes CASSLGGNTEAFF.

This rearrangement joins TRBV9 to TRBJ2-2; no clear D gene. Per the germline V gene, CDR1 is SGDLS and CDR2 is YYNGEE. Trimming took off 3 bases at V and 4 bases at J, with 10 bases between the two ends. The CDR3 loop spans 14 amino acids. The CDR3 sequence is CASSALPGTGELFF. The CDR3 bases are TGTGCCAGCAGCGCCCTTCCGGGCACCGGGGAGCTGTTTTTT.

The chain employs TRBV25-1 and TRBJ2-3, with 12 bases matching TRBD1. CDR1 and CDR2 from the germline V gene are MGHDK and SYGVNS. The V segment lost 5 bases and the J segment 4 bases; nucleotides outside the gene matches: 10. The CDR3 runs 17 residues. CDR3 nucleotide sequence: TGTGCCAGCAGTAACCCCCTTGGGACAGGGGGCGCAGATACGCAGTATTTT. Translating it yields CASSNPLGTGGADTQYF.

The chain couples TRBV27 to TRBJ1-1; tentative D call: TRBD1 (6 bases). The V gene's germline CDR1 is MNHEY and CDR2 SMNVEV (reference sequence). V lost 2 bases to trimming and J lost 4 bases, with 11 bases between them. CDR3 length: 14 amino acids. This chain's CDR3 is CASSLTGSGTEAFF. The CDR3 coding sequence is TGTGCCAGCAGTTTAACAGGGTCGGGCACTGAAGCTTTCTTT.

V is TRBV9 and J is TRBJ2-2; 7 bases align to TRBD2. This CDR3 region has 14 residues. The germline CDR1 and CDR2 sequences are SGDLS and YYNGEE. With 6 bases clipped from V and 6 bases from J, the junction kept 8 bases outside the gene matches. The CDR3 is CASTPREVAGELFF. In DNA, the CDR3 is TGTGCCAGCACCCCCCGGGAGGTTGCCGGGGAGCTGTTTTTT. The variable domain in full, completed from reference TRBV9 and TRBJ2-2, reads DSGVTQTPKHLITATGQRVTLRCSPRSGDLSVYWYQQSLDQGLQFLIQYYNGEERAKGNILERFSAQQFPDLHSELNLSSLELGDSALYFCASTPREVAGELFFGEGSRLTVL.

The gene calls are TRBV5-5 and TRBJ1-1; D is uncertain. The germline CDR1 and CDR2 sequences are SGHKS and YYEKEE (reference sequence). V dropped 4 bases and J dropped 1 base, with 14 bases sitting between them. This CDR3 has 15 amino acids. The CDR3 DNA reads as TGTGCCAGCAGCCCGAGGACTAAGCAGAACACTGAAGCTTTCTTT. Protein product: CASSPRTKQNTEAFF.

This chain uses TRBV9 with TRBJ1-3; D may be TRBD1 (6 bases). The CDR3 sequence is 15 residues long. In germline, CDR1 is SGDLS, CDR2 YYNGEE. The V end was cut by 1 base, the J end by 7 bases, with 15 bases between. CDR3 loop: CASSVRGQGWNTIYF. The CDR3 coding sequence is TGTGCCAGCAGCGTAAGGGGACAAGGGTGGAACACCATATATTTT.